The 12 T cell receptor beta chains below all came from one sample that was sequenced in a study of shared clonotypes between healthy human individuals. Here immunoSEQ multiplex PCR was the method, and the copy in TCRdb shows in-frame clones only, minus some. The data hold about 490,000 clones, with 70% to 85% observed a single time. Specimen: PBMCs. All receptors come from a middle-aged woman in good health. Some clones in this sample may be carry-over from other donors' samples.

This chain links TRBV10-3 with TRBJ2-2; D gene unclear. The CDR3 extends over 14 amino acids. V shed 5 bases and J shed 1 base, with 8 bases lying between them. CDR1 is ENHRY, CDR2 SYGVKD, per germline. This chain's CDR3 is CAISPSLNTGELFF. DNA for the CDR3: TGTGCCATCAGTCCCTCGTTGAACACCGGGGAGCTGTTTTTT.

The CDR3 DNA is TGTGCCAGTAGTGGGGGCGGTGGCTACACCTTC. Its translation is CASSGGGGYTF. The chain links TRBV19 to TRBJ1-2, with a weak D call TRBD1 (6 bases). Trimming pared 5 bases from V and 7 bases from J, leaving 8 bases between. The CDR3 consists of 11 residues. Germline CDR1 is LNHDA and CDR2 is SQIVND (reference sequence).

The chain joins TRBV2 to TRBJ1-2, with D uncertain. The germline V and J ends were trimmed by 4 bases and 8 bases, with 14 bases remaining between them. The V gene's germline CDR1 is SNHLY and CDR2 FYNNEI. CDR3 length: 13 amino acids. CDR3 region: CASSAAEGQGYTF. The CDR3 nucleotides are TGTGCCAGCAGTGCCGCGGAAGGGCAAGGCTACACCTTC. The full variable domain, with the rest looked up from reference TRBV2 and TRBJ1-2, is EPEVTQTPSHQVTQMGQEVILRCVPISNHLYFYWYRQILGQKVEFLVSFYNNEISEKSEIFDDQFSVERPDGSNFTLKIRSTKLEDSAMYFCASSAAEGQGYTFGSGTRLTVV.

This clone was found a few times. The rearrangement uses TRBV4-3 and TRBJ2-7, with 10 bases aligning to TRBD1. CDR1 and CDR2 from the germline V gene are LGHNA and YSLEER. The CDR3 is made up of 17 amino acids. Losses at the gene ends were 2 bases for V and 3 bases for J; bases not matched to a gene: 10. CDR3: CASSQISTGQGFYEQYF. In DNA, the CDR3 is TGCGCCAGCAGCCAAATCAGCACGGGACAGGGGTTCTACGAGCAGTACTTC.

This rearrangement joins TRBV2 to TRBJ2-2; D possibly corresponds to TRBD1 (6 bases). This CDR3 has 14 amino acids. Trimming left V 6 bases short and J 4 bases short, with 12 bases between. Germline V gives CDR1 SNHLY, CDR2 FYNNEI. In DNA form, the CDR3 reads TGTGCCAGCAGAAGACAGGCTAGCACCGGGGAGCTGTTTTTT. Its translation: CASRRQASTGELFF.

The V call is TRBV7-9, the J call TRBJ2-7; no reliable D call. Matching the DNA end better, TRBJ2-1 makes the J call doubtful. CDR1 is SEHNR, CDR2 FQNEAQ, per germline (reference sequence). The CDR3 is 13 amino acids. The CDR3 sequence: CASSPPVEDEQFF. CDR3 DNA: TGTGCCAGCAGTCCGCCAGTAGAGGATGAGCAGTTCTTC.

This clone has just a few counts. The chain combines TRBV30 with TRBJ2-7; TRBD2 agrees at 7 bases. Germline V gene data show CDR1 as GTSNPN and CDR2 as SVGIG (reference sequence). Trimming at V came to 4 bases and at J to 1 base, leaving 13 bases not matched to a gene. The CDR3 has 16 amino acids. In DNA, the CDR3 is TGTGCCTGGATAATCCCCCCGGGAGGACGGTCCTACGAGCAGTACTTC. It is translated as CAWIIPPGGRSYEQYF.

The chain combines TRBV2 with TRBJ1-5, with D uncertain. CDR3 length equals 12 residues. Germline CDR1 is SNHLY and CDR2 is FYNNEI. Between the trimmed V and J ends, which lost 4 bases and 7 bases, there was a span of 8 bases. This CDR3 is CASSALIQPQHF. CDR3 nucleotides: TGTGCCAGCAGTGCATTAATACAGCCCCAGCATTTT.

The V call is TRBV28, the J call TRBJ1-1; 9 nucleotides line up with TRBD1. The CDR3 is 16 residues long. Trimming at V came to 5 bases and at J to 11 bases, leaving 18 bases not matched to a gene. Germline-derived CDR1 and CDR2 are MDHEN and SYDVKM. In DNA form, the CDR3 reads TGTGCCAGCAGTCCCGGGGGGACAGGGACCTCTAAAAGTGCTTTCTTT. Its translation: CASSPGGTGTSKSAFF.

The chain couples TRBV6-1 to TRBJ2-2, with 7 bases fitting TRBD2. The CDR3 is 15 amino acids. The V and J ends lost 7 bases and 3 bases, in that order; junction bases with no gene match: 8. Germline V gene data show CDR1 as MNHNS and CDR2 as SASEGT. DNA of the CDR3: TGTGCCAGCAAGCGGGGAGGCCAATACACCGGGGAGCTGTTTTTT. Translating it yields CASKRGGQYTGELFF.

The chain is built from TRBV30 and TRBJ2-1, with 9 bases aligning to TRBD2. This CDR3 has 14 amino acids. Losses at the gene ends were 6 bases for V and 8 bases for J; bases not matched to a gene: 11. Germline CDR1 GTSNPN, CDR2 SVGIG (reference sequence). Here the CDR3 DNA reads TGTGCCTGCCTGGGGGGCGGGAGGGCCTATGAGCAGTTCTTC. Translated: CACLGGGRAYEQFF.

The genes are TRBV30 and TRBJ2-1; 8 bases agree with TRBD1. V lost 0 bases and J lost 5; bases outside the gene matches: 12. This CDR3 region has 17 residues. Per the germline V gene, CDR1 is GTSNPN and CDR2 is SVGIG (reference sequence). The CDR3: CAWSVDRTGRSHNEQFF. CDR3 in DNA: TGTGCCTGGAGTGTTGATCGGACAGGGAGGTCACACAATGAGCAGTTCTTC.